What follows are 20 T cell receptor beta chains derived from one specimen sequenced in a study of shared clonotypes between healthy human individuals. Generated by immunoSEQ multiplex PCR, the TCRdb table keeps only in-frame clones and is missing some. This sample has about 1.9 million clones, with approximately 92% found just once. The naive CD8 subset, CD45RO-negative cells positively selected for CCR7, excluded terminally differentiated effector memory CD45RA+ cells. The sequencing input was naive CD8+ T cells from PBMCs. The receptor source for this set is a man younger than 30 in good health. Some clones in this sample may be carry-over from other donors' samples.

This clone was detected only once. Here the CDR3 reads CASRQGHNNQPQHF. CDR3 nucleotide sequence: TGTGCCAGCAGACAGGGTCATAACAATCAGCCCCAGCATTTT. The V and J genes are TRBV6-1 and TRBJ1-5; D perhaps matches TRBD1 (6 bases). Trimming shortened V by 6 bases and J by 3 bases, and 12 bases separated the two germline ends. The CDR3 is 14 residues long. CDR1 and CDR2 from the germline V gene are MNHNS and SASEGT.

The chain has TRBV19 and TRBJ2-7; D gene ambiguous. From germline, CDR1 is LNHDA and CDR2 SQIVND (reference sequence). The CDR3 spans 14 residues. Trimming pared 3 bases from V and 3 bases from J, leaving 12 bases between. CDR3 amino acids: CASSIAEEYYEQYF. The DNA of the CDR3 is TGTGCCAGTAGTATTGCGGAAGAGTACTACGAGCAGTACTTC.

The chain has TRBV18 and TRBJ2-2, with 7 bases aligning to TRBD1. Germline CDR1 KGHSH, CDR2 LQKENI. V was clipped by 3 bases and J by 2 bases; unmatched bases: 6. The CDR3 consists of 16 residues. The DNA for the CDR3 is TGTGCCAGCTCACCGGAGACAGGGCCTAACACCGGGGAGCTGTTTTTT. Protein sequence: CASSPETGPNTGELFF.

The chain carries TRBV28 and TRBJ1-4; D is unresolved. Trimming took 5 bases from V and 2 from J, leaving 21 bases between them. Per the germline V gene, CDR1 is MDHEN and CDR2 is SYDVKM. The CDR3 loop spans 18 amino acids. The CDR3, as DNA: TGTGCCAGCAGTCACCATGATGGGTCGTTTGGGACTAATGAAAAACTGTTTTTT. Translated: CASSHHDGSFGTNEKLFF.

Concerning this clone itself: The sample contains more than one DNA sequence encoding this CDR3. The gene calls are TRBV27 and TRBJ1-1, with D possibly being TRBD1 (5 bases). V dropped 6 bases and J dropped 5 bases, with 13 bases sitting between them. This CDR3 has 13 amino acids. Germline CDR1 and CDR2: MNHEY and SMNVEV (reference sequence). DNA of the CDR3: TGTGCCAGCAGCCCCGGGGGGTGGACTGAAGCTTTCTTT. It yields the protein CASSPGGWTEAFF.

V is TRBV6-6 and J is TRBJ2-7, with D possibly being TRBD2 (5 bases). Trimming took off 7 bases at V and 4 bases at J, with 11 bases between the two ends. The CDR3 covers 12 residues. The germline V gene encodes CDR1 MNHNY and CDR2 SVGAGI (reference sequence). CDR3 in amino acids: CASKGSRYEQYF. The CDR3 nucleotides read TGTGCCAGCAAAGGGAGTCGGTACGAGCAGTACTTC.

V and J are TRBV10-2 and TRBJ2-1, with D perhaps matching TRBD2 (5 bases). V shed 0 bases and J shed 7 bases, with 10 bases lying between them. Per the germline V gene, CDR1 is WSHSY and CDR2 is SAAADI. This CDR3 has 14 amino acids. The CDR3 region is CASSESSAENEQFF. The CDR3 DNA reads as TGCGCCAGCAGTGAGTCTAGCGCTGAAAATGAGCAGTTCTTC.

The CDR3: CATSRARLTGGREGTEAFF. CDR3 bases: TGTGCCACCAGCAGAGCCCGGCTAACAGGGGGCAGAGAGGGGACTGAAGCTTTCTTT. This rearrangement joins TRBV15 to TRBJ1-1, with TRBD1 matching over 9 bases. Germline-derived CDR1 and CDR2 are LNHNV and YYDKDF (reference sequence). The length of the CDR3 is 19 residues. V was clipped by 1 base and J by 5 bases; unmatched bases: 17.

On this clone: Other nucleotide sequences in the sample specify the same CDR3. CDR3 nucleotides: TGTGCCAGCAGCCTCGCTGGCGACGAGCAGTACTTC. Residues: CASSLAGDEQYF. V gene TRBV7-9 combines with J gene TRBJ2-7; D remains unclear. V was trimmed by 5 bases and J by 5 bases, leaving 10 bases between them. The CDR3 runs 12 residues. Germline lookup yields CDR1 SEHNR and CDR2 FQNEAQ (reference sequence). Combining the CDR3 with reference TRBV7-9 and TRBJ2-7 gives the whole variable domain DTGVSQNPRHKITKRGQNVTFRCDPISEHNRLYWYRQTLGQGPEFLTYFQNEAQLEKSRLLSDRFSAERPKGSFSTLEIQRTEQGDSAMYLCASSLAGDEQYFGPGTRLTVT.

The V call is TRBV9, the J call TRBJ2-3; D is unclear. Looked up from germline, CDR1 is SGDLS and CDR2 is YYNGEE. CDR3 length equals 14 residues. Trimming removed 4 bases at V and 4 bases at J, with 13 bases between. The CDR3 sequence is CASSPVKRADTQYF. The CDR3 coding sequence is TGTGCCAGCAGCCCAGTGAAGCGTGCAGATACGCAGTATTTT.

This chain joins TRBV30 and TRBJ1-1, with D perhaps matching TRBD1 (6 bases). Germline values: CDR1 GTSNPN, CDR2 SVGIG (reference sequence). The CDR3 is 14 amino acids. V shed 5 bases and J shed 0 bases, with 13 bases lying between them. This CDR3 is CAWDGGTMNTEAFF. As DNA, the CDR3 is TGTGCCTGGGACGGGGGGACAATGAACACTGAAGCTTTCTTT.

About this clone: The identical CDR3 is also encoded by other nucleotide sequences in the sample. The chain joins TRBV7-9 to TRBJ2-1; D unclear. The V gene's germline CDR1 is SEHNR and CDR2 FQNEAQ (reference sequence). This CDR3 comprises 12 residues. Deletions cut 6 bases from V and 5 bases from J, with 8 bases between. The CDR3 loop reads CASRVGNNEQFF. The CDR3 coding sequence is TGTGCCAGCAGAGTCGGTAACAATGAGCAGTTCTTC.

Remarks on this clone: A junction end diverges from the germline sequence, so it may reflect a read error. The chain recombines TRBV19 with TRBJ2-2; 7 bases agree with TRBD1. Germline-derived CDR1 and CDR2 are LNHDA and SQIVND (reference sequence). The CDR3 runs to 14 residues. In DNA form, the CDR3 reads TGTGCCGGTAGTCCCGGCACAGGGGTCGGGGAGCTGTTTTTT. It translates to CAGSPGTGVGELFF.

V and J are TRBV6-1 and TRBJ2-5; 8 bases agree with TRBD2. This CDR3 is built from 15 residues. CDR1 is MNHNS, CDR2 SASEGT, per germline. With V trimmed by 5 bases and J by 5 bases, 10 bases remained unmatched. This CDR3 is CASSFLPGLEETQYF. The CDR3 DNA follows: TGTGCCAGCAGTTTCCTACCGGGACTAGAGGAGACCCAGTACTTC.

This rearrangement joins TRBV7-9 to TRBJ2-7, with 8 positions matching TRBD2. The germline gives CDR1 SEHNR, CDR2 FQNEAQ (reference sequence). J lost 2 bases, V lost 5 bases, and 8 bases had no gene match. This CDR3 region has 15 residues. CDR3 sequence: CASSGGTSPAYEQYF. The DNA of the CDR3 is TGTGCCAGCAGCGGTGGGACTAGTCCTGCCTACGAGCAGTACTTC.

This chain joins TRBV7-8 and TRBJ2-7; unclear D gene. Germline V gene lookup returns CDR1 SGHVS and CDR2 FQNEAQ. V was clipped by 7 bases and J by 3 bases, with 10 bases between them. This CDR3 comprises 12 residues. CDR3 DNA sequence: TGTGCCAGCACCCCTGTGTTCTACGAGCAGTACTTC. Translating gives CASTPVFYEQYF.

This clone was found once. The chain is built from TRBV9 and TRBJ2-7; D unclear. Germline CDR1 reads SGDLS; CDR2 reads YYNGEE. Trimming left V 0 bases short and J 0 bases short, with 10 bases between. The CDR3 covers 15 residues. The CDR3 here is CASSVGDATSYEQYF. DNA for the CDR3: TGTGCCAGCAGCGTAGGAGACGCCACCTCCTACGAGCAGTACTTC.

The rearrangement links TRBV28 to TRBJ2-5; D is possibly TRBD1 (5 bases). The V end was cut by 3 bases, the J end by 5 bases, with 22 bases between. Germline loops: CDR1 MDHEN, CDR2 SYDVKM. The CDR3 covers 17 residues. The CDR3 loop is CASSFMHFERGIETQYF. The CDR3 coding sequence is TGTGCCAGCAGTTTTATGCATTTTGAAAGGGGAATCGAGACCCAGTACTTC.

V gene TRBV28 combines with J gene TRBJ2-2; D is perhaps TRBD1 (7 bases). Per the germline V gene, CDR1 is MDHEN and CDR2 is SYDVKM. The CDR3 is 15 residues long. Trimming shortened V by 7 bases and J by 3 bases, and 15 bases separated the two germline ends. Here the CDR3 DNA reads TGTGCCAGCAACCAGGGGGGAGCCGACACCGGGGAGCTGTTTTTT. It codes for CASNQGGADTGELFF.

The gene calls are TRBV11-2 and TRBJ2-5; perhaps D is TRBD1 or TRBD2 (5 bases each). V shed 2 bases and J shed 5 bases, with 12 bases lying between them. From germline, CDR1 is SGHAT and CDR2 FQNNGV. The CDR3 is made up of 14 amino acids. DNA for the CDR3: TGTGCCAGCAGCTTACAGGGTTTAGCGGAGACCCAGTACTTC. Its translation is CASSLQGLAETQYF.